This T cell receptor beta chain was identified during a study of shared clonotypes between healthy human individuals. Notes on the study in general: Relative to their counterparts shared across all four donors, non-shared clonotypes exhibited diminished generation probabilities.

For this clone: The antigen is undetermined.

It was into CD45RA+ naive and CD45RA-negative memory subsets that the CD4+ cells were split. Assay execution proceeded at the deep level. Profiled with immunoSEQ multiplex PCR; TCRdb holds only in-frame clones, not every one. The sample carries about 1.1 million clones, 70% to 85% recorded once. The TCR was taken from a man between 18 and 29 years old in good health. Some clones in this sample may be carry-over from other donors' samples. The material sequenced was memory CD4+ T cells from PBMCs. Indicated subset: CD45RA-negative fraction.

The CDR3: CASSVGLPNYEQYF. CDR3 DNA: TGTGCCAGCAGCGTGGGACTCCCCAACTACGAGCAGTACTTC. The chain uses TRBV5-6 and TRBJ2-7; a possible D gene is TRBD2 (6 bases). With 4 bases removed from V and 3 bases from J, the gap between germline ends came to 14 bases. CDR1 is SGHDT, CDR2 YYEEEE, per germline. This CDR3 is 14 amino acids long.